Listed here are 26 T cell receptor beta chains from one sample, sequenced in a study of cytomegalovirus exposure and HLA in healthy donors. Primers included in the PCR were 60 Vbeta and 13 Jbeta primers. TCRdb keeps only in-frame clones here, not all; method: immunoSEQ multiplex PCR. The repertoire holds roughly 110,000 clones, with over 60% as singletons. Sequenced sample: PBMCs. The receptors were gathered from a woman between 45 and 65 years old in good health and CMV-seropositive.

This chain joins TRBV16 and TRBJ2-5; 7 bases fit TRBD2. Losses at the gene ends were 2 bases for V and 5 bases for J; bases not matched to a gene: 14. Germline V gene data show CDR1 as KGHSY and CDR2 as FQNENV. The CDR3 extends over 17 amino acids. CDR3 sequence reads: CASSQEAGEPRGETQYF. In nucleotides, the CDR3 is TGTGCCAGCAGCCAAGAGGCGGGGGAGCCCCGAGGGGAGACCCAGTACTTC.

The chain combines TRBV28 with TRBJ1-2; 9 nucleotides line up with TRBD1. The germline gives CDR1 MDHEN, CDR2 SYDVKM. J gave up 5 bases and V 7 bases, and 2 bases lay outside the gene matches. This CDR3 is built from 12 residues. DNA of the CDR3: TGTGCCAGCATCGGACAGGGGTATGGCTACACCTTC. Translating it yields CASIGQGYGYTF.

This clone was seen just once. V gene TRBV28 combines with J gene TRBJ1-2, with 9 positions matching TRBD1. CDR1 is MDHEN and CDR2 is SYDVKM in the germline V gene. The CDR3 is made up of 14 amino acids. With V trimmed by 5 bases and J by 6 bases, 7 bases remained unmatched. CDR3 amino acids: CASSIGTGWNGYTF. CDR3 nucleotides: TGTGCCAGCAGTATCGGGACAGGGTGGAATGGCTACACCTTC.

This chain connects TRBV28 to TRBJ2-2, with D possibly being TRBD1 (6 bases). The CDR3 runs 15 residues. V was trimmed by 3 bases and J by 6 bases, leaving 14 bases between them. Germline-derived CDR1 and CDR2 are MDHEN and SYDVKM. The CDR3 coding sequence is TGTGCCAGCAGTTTGACGGCACAGGGCGCCGGGGAGCTGTTTTTT. It encodes CASSLTAQGAGELFF.

The genes are TRBV5-4 and TRBJ2-1; 16 bases fit TRBD2. Germline V lookup: CDR1 SGHNT, CDR2 YYREEE (reference sequence). V was pared by 3 bases and J by 6 bases, with 6 bases of the junction left unmatched. The CDR3 has 17 residues. CDR3 residues: CASSSGTSGGAPNEQFF. The CDR3 coding sequence is TGTGCCAGCAGCTCCGGGACTAGCGGGGGGGCCCCCAATGAGCAGTTCTTC.

The V and J genes are TRBV7-9 and TRBJ1-1; TRBD1 is a possible D gene (5 bases). CDR1 and CDR2 from the germline V gene are SEHNR and FQNEAQ (reference sequence). V was pared by 0 bases and J by 5 bases, with 13 bases between. This CDR3 is 15 amino acids long. As DNA, the CDR3 is TGTGCCAGCAGCTTAGCGCAAGGGGTCGGGACTGAAGCTTTCTTT. Its protein is CASSLAQGVGTEAFF. The full variable domain, its missing parts supplied by reference TRBV7-9 and TRBJ1-1, is DTGVSQNPRHKITKRGQNVTFRCDPISEHNRLYWYRQTLGQGPEFLTYFQNEAQLEKSRLLSDRFSAERPKGSFSTLEIQRTEQGDSAMYLCASSLAQGVGTEAFFGQGTRLTVV.

The rearrangement uses TRBV2 and TRBJ2-5; a possible D gene is TRBD2 (6 bases). The V gene's germline CDR1 is SNHLY and CDR2 FYNNEI. The length of the CDR3 is 15 residues. V lost 2 bases to trimming and J lost 5 bases, with 15 bases between them. For the CDR3, the DNA is TGTGCCAGCAGTGAAATCCCCTCGGGGAGGGAGACCCAGTACTTC. Its protein is CASSEIPSGRETQYF.

The genes are TRBV18 and TRBJ2-3, with D maybe TRBD2 (6 bases). The germline V gene has CDR1 KGHSH and CDR2 LQKENI. This CDR3 region has 15 residues. V shed 5 bases and J shed 0 bases, with 12 bases lying between them. In nucleotides, the CDR3 is TGTGCCAGCTCAGATATTGGGGGGAGCACAGATACGCAGTATTTT. It specifies CASSDIGGSTDTQYF. Full variable domain (remainder filled in from reference TRBV18 and TRBJ2-3): NAGVMQNPRHLVRRRGQEARLRCSPMKGHSHVYWYRQLPEEGLKFMVYLQKENIIDESGMPKERFSAEFPKEGPSILRIQQVVRGDSAAYFCASSDIGGSTDTQYFGPGTRLTVL.

The chain recombines TRBV5-4 with TRBJ2-1; tentatively, D is TRBD1 (6 bases). The CDR3 has 15 residues. V was clipped by 2 bases and J by 1 base, with 10 bases between them. Per the germline V gene, CDR1 is SGHNT and CDR2 is YYREEE (reference sequence). CDR3 amino acids: CASSLDGTSYNEQFF. The CDR3 DNA reads as TGTGCCAGCAGCTTAGACGGGACATCCTACAATGAGCAGTTCTTC.

The V and J genes are TRBV25-1 and TRBJ2-7, with D tentatively TRBD1 (5 bases). V lost 2 bases to trimming and J lost 4 bases, with 21 bases between them. This CDR3 has 17 residues. The germline V gene encodes CDR1 MGHDK and CDR2 SYGVNS. The CDR3 loop is CASSELRQSRFGYEQYF. Here the CDR3 DNA reads TGTGCCAGCAGTGAACTTCGACAGAGCAGGTTTGGGTACGAGCAGTACTTC.

This clone has only one observation. The chain combines TRBV7-9 with TRBJ2-2; D is uncertain. In germline, CDR1 is SEHNR, CDR2 FQNEAQ (reference sequence). The ends were cut back, 11 bases at V and 0 bases at J, with 10 bases in the middle. The CDR3 is made up of 13 amino acids. The CDR3, as DNA: TGTGCCGTACCTTACTCGAACACCGGGGAGCTGTTTTTT. It yields the protein CAVPYSNTGELFF. Variable domain in full (rest from reference TRBV7-9 and TRBJ2-2): DTGVSQNPRHKITKRGQNVTFRCDPISEHNRLYWYRQTLGQGPEFLTYFQNEAQLEKSRLLSDRFSAERPKGSFSTLEIQRTEQGDSAMYLCAVPYSNTGELFFGEGSRLTVL.

The gene calls are TRBV30 and TRBJ2-7, with D perhaps TRBD2 (6 bases). This CDR3 region has 13 residues. The germline V and J ends were trimmed by 2 bases and 4 bases, with 12 bases remaining between them. CDR1 is GTSNPN and CDR2 is SVGIG in the germline V gene (reference sequence). This CDR3 is CAWSRGLQYEQYF. In DNA, the CDR3 is TGTGCCTGGAGTAGGGGACTGCAATACGAGCAGTACTTC.

The CDR3 loop reads CASSLDGGSYNEQFF. CDR3 DNA: TGTGCCAGCAGCTTAGACGGGGGCTCCTACAATGAGCAGTTCTTC. The chain employs TRBV7-6 and TRBJ2-1; the D gene is possibly TRBD2 (6 bases). Germline V lookup: CDR1 SGHVS, CDR2 FNYEAQ. The CDR3 spans 15 residues. Trimming removed 1 base at V and 0 bases at J, with 7 bases between.

The gene calls are TRBV6-6 and TRBJ1-1; a weak D match, TRBD1 (6 bases). The CDR3 loop spans 16 amino acids. CDR1 and CDR2 (germline): MNHNY, SVGAGI (reference sequence). V shed 5 bases and J shed 3 bases, with 19 bases lying between them. The CDR3 region is CASSTYSDRGYTEAFF. The CDR3 DNA is TGTGCCAGCAGTACCTACTCGGACAGAGGGTACACTGAAGCTTTCTTT.

The chain links TRBV7-2 to TRBJ2-1; TRBD1 matches 7 bases. V was pared by 1 base and J by 3 bases, with 9 bases of the junction left unmatched. CDR1 SGHTA and CDR2 FQGNSA come from the germline V gene. The CDR3 is 17 amino acids. The CDR3 region has the DNA TGTGCCAGCAGCTTAGTTAAGGGACAGAACCTCTACAATGAGCAGTTCTTC. Amino acid sequence: CASSLVKGQNLYNEQFF. The variable domain in full, completed from reference TRBV7-2 and TRBJ2-1, reads GAGVSQSPSNKVTEKGKDVELRCDPISGHTALYWYRQSLGQGLEFLIYFQGNSAPDKSGLPSDRFSAERTGGSVSTLTIQRTQQEDSAVYLCASSLVKGQNLYNEQFFGPGTRLTVL.

The sample holds one count of this clone. The gene calls are TRBV9 and TRBJ2-1, with D possibly being TRBD2 (5 bases). Germline V gene sequence: CDR1 SGDLS, CDR2 YYNGEE. The CDR3 spans 12 residues. The V and J ends lost 0 bases and 10 bases respectively, with 8 bases between them. The CDR3 bases are TGTGCCAGCAGCGTAGCGCCGGGGGAGCAGTTCTTC. Translation gives CASSVAPGEQFF.

The rearrangement uses TRBV7-9 and TRBJ1-3; the D is unclear. The germline V gene has CDR1 SEHNR and CDR2 FQNEAQ (reference sequence). The CDR3 contains 14 residues. V was pared by 1 base and J by 3 bases, with 7 bases between. In DNA, the CDR3 is TGTGCCAGCAGCTTAGTAGCATTTGGAAACACCATATATTTT. Translated, it gives CASSLVAFGNTIYF.

V and J are TRBV9 and TRBJ1-1; D is uncertain. The CDR3 has 14 residues. The germline CDR1 and CDR2 sequences are SGDLS and YYNGEE. Trimming took 3 bases from V and 4 from J, leaving 13 bases between them. The DNA of the CDR3 is TGTGCCAGCAGCGATCAGGTCGGAGGCACTGAAGCTTTCTTT. Amino acids: CASSDQVGGTEAFF.

A few counts support this clone. The V and J genes are TRBV10-3 and TRBJ2-7; tentatively, D is TRBD2 (5 bases). CDR3 size: 14 residues. Per germline, CDR1 ENHRY and CDR2 SYGVKD. Trimming took off 2 bases at V and 2 bases at J, with 10 bases between the two ends. CDR3 sequence (DNA): TGTGCCATCAGTGAGGGCAGCGGAGCCTACGAGCAGTACTTC. Protein product: CAISEGSGAYEQYF.

This chain links TRBV7-9 with TRBJ2-2; 8 nucleotides match TRBD1. The CDR3 covers 18 residues. Germline V CDR1 and CDR2: SEHNR, FQNEAQ (reference sequence). V dropped 3 bases and J dropped 3; count of bases not matched to a gene: 12. CDR3 protein: CASSFLTGDPRDTGELFF. CDR3 nucleotide sequence: TGTGCCAGCAGCTTTCTGACAGGGGACCCCCGCGACACCGGGGAGCTGTTTTTT.

This chain uses TRBV7-3 with TRBJ2-1; the match to TRBD2 covers 9 bases. Germline V gives CDR1 SGHTA, CDR2 FQGTGA. V trimming: 5 bases; J trimming: 7 bases; junction bases outside the gene matches: 9. There are 15 residues in the CDR3. CDR3 nucleotide sequence: TGTGCCAGCAGCCTAGTAGCGGGGGTGGGGAATGAGCAGTTCTTC. It specifies CASSLVAGVGNEQFF.

The CDR3 region has the DNA TGTGCCAGCAGCTTGGGACTAGTGCTCTCGCTGAACTACGAGCAGTACTTC. It yields the protein CASSLGLVLSLNYEQYF. The rearrangement links TRBV7-2 to TRBJ2-7, with 8 bases that match TRBD2. This CDR3 has 17 amino acids. The germline V gene has CDR1 SGHTA and CDR2 FQGNSA. Trimming removed 3 bases from V and 3 bases from J; junction bases left unmatched: 13.

The chain joins TRBV15 to TRBJ2-1; 7 bases map to TRBD1. The ends lost 1 base at V and 4 bases at J; junction bases unmatched: 4. Germline V gene lookup returns CDR1 LNHNV and CDR2 YYDKDF (reference sequence). This CDR3 region has 15 residues. The CDR3 DNA reads as TGTGCCACCAGCAGAGCTGGGACAGCATACAATGAGCAGTTCTTC. It codes for CATSRAGTAYNEQFF.

The chain carries TRBV15 and TRBJ1-6; 7 positions match TRBD1. Germline values: CDR1 LNHNV, CDR2 YYDKDF (reference sequence). The CDR3 covers 14 residues. The J segment lost 9 bases and the V segment lost 3 bases, leaving 5 bases of the junction unmatched. CDR3 residues: CATSSEGAGSPLHF. CDR3 nucleotide sequence: TGTGCCACCAGCAGTGAGGGGGCCGGTTCACCCCTCCACTTT.

V is TRBV7-2 and J is TRBJ2-7; D not resolved. The CDR3 is 14 residues long. The ends were cut back, 4 bases at V and 2 bases at J, with 12 bases in the middle. Germline CDR1 is SGHTA and CDR2 is FQGNSA. The CDR3 region has the DNA TGTGCCAGCAGCTCAAGACTGGGTGCCTACGAGCAGTACTTC. Translation gives CASSSRLGAYEQYF. The variable domain in full, with the rest retrieved from reference TRBV7-2 and TRBJ2-7, is GAGVSQSPSNKVTEKGKDVELRCDPISGHTALYWYRQSLGQGLEFLIYFQGNSAPDKSGLPSDRFSAERTGGSVSTLTIQRTQQEDSAVYLCASSSRLGAYEQYFGPGTRLTVT.

J is TRBJ2-1 and V is TRBV10-3; the match to TRBD2 covers 8 bases. After removal of 4 bases from V and 5 bases from J, the junction contained 4 bases not matched to a gene. CDR3 length equals 14 residues. Germline CDR1 reads ENHRY; CDR2 reads SYGVKD. CDR3 in amino acids: CAISASRGDNEQFF. In nucleotides, the CDR3 is TGTGCCATCAGTGCCTCGCGGGGGGACAATGAGCAGTTCTTC.